The 18 T cell receptor beta chains below were found in one sample sequenced in a study of T cell responses to AZD1222 COVID-19 vaccine (dated by TCRdb to 2020 to 2023). In the paper's terms, the time point label means: about 28 days (+/-7) after the second vaccine dose. To prepare the library, the immunoSEQ multiplex PCR assay was applied. This is the immuneACCESS table as TCRdb keeps it, with only in-frame sequences that have V and J called. A part of the clones is gone; compared with another copy, unresolved V genes explain less than half, and the rest is unexplained. For this sample the table gives about 48,000 clones, of which 65% to 90% were detected only once. The leading ten clones occupy around 6.5% of the sample. The sample here was peripheral blood, taken 28 days after the second AZD1222 dose. These receptors were obtained from an adult who received the AZD1222 COVID-19 vaccine.

In its sample, this clone was seen once. The gene calls are TRBV28 and TRBJ1-1; the D gene is possibly TRBD1 (5 bases). CDR1 MDHEN and CDR2 SYDVKM come from the germline V gene. The CDR3 consists of 15 residues. The V end was cut by 5 bases, the J end by 5 bases, with 18 bases between. The CDR3 nucleotides are TGTGCCAGCAGTCCCGGGGGAGGTTACTCTACTGAAGCTTTCTTT. It translates to CASSPGGGYSTEAFF. Full variable domain (rest looked up from reference TRBV28 and TRBJ1-1): DVKVTQSSRYLVKRTGEKVFLECVQDMDHENMFWYRQDPGLGLRLIYFSYDVKMKEKGDIPEGYSVSREKKERFSLILESASTNQTSMYLCASSPGGGYSTEAFFGQGTRLTVV.

The gene calls are TRBV6-5 and TRBJ1-2; 7 bases are shared with TRBD1. The V gene's germline CDR1 is MNHEY and CDR2 SVGAGI. V shed 7 bases and J 5 bases; nucleotides not matched to a gene: 13. The CDR3 extends over 15 amino acids. The CDR3 here is CASNRDGTANYGYTF. The CDR3 coding sequence is TGTGCCAGCAATCGTGATGGGACAGCGAATTATGGCTACACCTTC.

V is TRBV10-2 and J is TRBJ1-6, with 9 nucleotides matching TRBD1. This CDR3 spans 16 amino acids. Trimming at V came to 1 base and at J to 6 bases, leaving 4 bases not matched to a gene. Germline CDR1 WSHSY, CDR2 SAAADI. As DNA, the CDR3 is TGCGCCAGCAGTGAGTGGACAGGGGCTGGTAATTCACCCCTCCACTTT. Amino acids: CASSEWTGAGNSPLHF.

The chain joins TRBV6-2 or TRBV6-3 to TRBJ2-1; TRBD2 matches at 8 bases. V lost 5 bases to trimming and J lost 4 bases; unmatched junction nucleotides: 7. Per germline, CDR1 MNHEY and CDR2 SVGEGT. This CDR3 comprises 15 residues. The CDR3 here is CASSELAGPYNEQFF. The CDR3 nucleotides are TGTGCCAGCAGTGAGCTAGCGGGCCCTTACAATGAGCAGTTCTTC.

The chain uses TRBV21-1 and TRBJ2-5. TRBV21-1 is a known pseudogene. CDR3 length: 18 amino acids. The CDR3 DNA is TGTGCCAGCAGCAAAAATAACCCCGGACGTCCAGTGCAAGAGACCCAGTACTTC. It encodes CASSKNNPGRPVQETQYF.

The J gene is TRBJ1-4, the V gene TRBV3-1 (or the pseudogene TRBV3-2); D is perhaps TRBD1 (5 bases). The CDR3 is 15 residues long. Deletions cut 0 bases from V and 11 bases from J, with 16 bases between. The germline gives CDR1 LGHDT, CDR2 YNNKEL (reference sequence). CDR3 nucleotide sequence: TGTGCCAGCAGCCAAGATGGGGCAGGCCTTGGGAAACTGTTTTTT. Its translation: CASSQDGAGLGKLFF.

This clone was detected a few times. The chain links TRBV18 to TRBJ2-2; maybe TRBD1 (6 bases). V was pared by 4 bases and J by 1 base, with 10 bases between. CDR1 is KGHSH and CDR2 is LQKENI in the germline V gene. CDR3 length: 15 residues. CDR3 in DNA: TGTGCCAGCTCACGACAGGATGGGAACACCGGGGAGCTGTTTTTT. Residues: CASSRQDGNTGELFF.

The chain recombines TRBV9 with TRBJ2-1; a weak D match, TRBD2 (5 bases). The germline CDR1 and CDR2 sequences are SGDLS and YYNGEE. The CDR3 runs to 15 residues. V gave up 2 bases and J gave up 0 bases, with 9 bases separating them. The CDR3 region is CASSVSRGSYNEQFF. The CDR3 DNA sequence: TGTGCCAGCAGCGTCTCACGGGGCTCCTACAATGAGCAGTTCTTC.

This clone has a handful of counts. The chain couples TRBV5-1 to TRBJ2-1; 10 bases are a match to TRBD1. CDR3 length equals 15 residues. Germline V gene sequence: CDR1 SGHRS, CDR2 YFSETQ. V dropped 4 bases and J dropped 7; count of bases not matched to a gene: 8. CDR3 nucleotides: TGCGCCAGCAGCCTCGGGACAGGGGAGATGAATGAGCAGTTCTTC. This codes for CASSLGTGEMNEQFF. Full variable domain (missing parts from reference TRBV5-1 and TRBJ2-1): KAGVTQTPRYLIKTRGQQVTLSCSPISGHRSVSWYQQTPGQGLQFLFEYFSETQRNKGNFPGRFSGRQFSNSRSEMNVSTLELGDSALYLCASSLGTGEMNEQFFGPGTRLTVL.

CDR3 in amino acids: CASSSDRATEAFF. The DNA for the CDR3 is TGTGCCAGCAGCTCGGACAGGGCGACTGAAGCTTTCTTT. The gene calls are TRBV28 and TRBJ1-1; 8 bases are a match to TRBD1. The CDR3 has 13 amino acids. The germline V gene has CDR1 MDHEN and CDR2 SYDVKM. Losses at the gene ends were 6 bases for V and 5 bases for J; bases not matched to a gene: 5.

The rearrangement links TRBV10-3 to TRBJ1-1; a possible D gene is TRBD1 (6 bases). Germline loops: CDR1 ENHRY, CDR2 SYGVKD. The CDR3 is 12 amino acids. Trimming left V 6 bases short and J 7 bases short, with 12 bases between. The CDR3 region has the DNA TGTGCCATCAGGGAACAGGGAATTGAAGCTTTCTTT. It yields the protein CAIREQGIEAFF.

V usage is TRBV6-2 or TRBV6-3 and J usage is TRBJ2-1, with 8 bases identical to TRBD2. Per germline, CDR1 MNHEY and CDR2 SVGEGT. CDR3 length equals 13 residues. With V trimmed by 0 bases and J by 10 bases, 2 bases remained unmatched. The CDR3 here is CASSYSRLAEQFF. CDR3 in DNA: TGTGCCAGCAGTTACTCGAGACTAGCGGAGCAGTTCTTC.

The chain carries TRBV6-2 or TRBV6-3 and TRBJ2-3, with D possibly matching TRBD2 (5 bases). From germline, CDR1 is MNHEY and CDR2 SVGEGT. CDR3 length: 18 residues. The ends were cut back, 0 bases at V and 5 bases at J, with 21 bases in the middle. CDR3 region: CASSYSPRGFSAGDTQYF. The CDR3 coding sequence is TGTGCCAGCAGTTACTCCCCTCGCGGGTTCTCCGCCGGAGATACGCAGTATTTT.

V is TRBV7-9 and J is TRBJ2-5; D perhaps matches TRBD1 (6 bases). CDR1 SEHNR and CDR2 FQNEAQ come from the germline V gene (reference sequence). V shed 4 bases and J shed 5 bases, with 8 bases lying between them. The CDR3 runs 12 residues. CDR3 protein: CASSYRAETQYF. The CDR3 DNA is TGTGCCAGCAGCTACAGGGCTGAGACCCAGTACTTC.

The genes are TRBV5-1 and TRBJ2-1; D might be TRBD1 or TRBD2, each matching 6 bases. Germline CDR1 reads SGHRS; CDR2 reads YFSETQ. CDR3 length equals 14 residues. V was cut by 2 bases and J by 9 bases, with 15 bases left in between. This chain's CDR3 is CASSLTGAVGEQFF. In DNA form, the CDR3 reads TGCGCCAGCAGCTTAACGGGGGCGGTCGGTGAGCAGTTCTTC.

The chain joins TRBV5-1 to TRBJ2-7, with TRBD1 matching 7 bases. Per the germline V gene, CDR1 is SGHRS and CDR2 is YFSETQ. Unmatched junction bases numbered 7, after V lost 4 bases and J lost 3 bases. This CDR3 is built from 14 residues. The CDR3 reads CASSQGDKYYEQYF. CDR3 bases: TGCGCCAGCAGCCAGGGGGACAAGTACTACGAGCAGTACTTC.

The rearrangement uses TRBV6-5 and TRBJ2-1; TRBD1 aligns across 7 bases. Trimming at V came to 4 bases and at J to 2 bases, leaving 8 bases not matched to a gene. The CDR3 has 16 amino acids. Germline assignment: CDR1 MNHEY and CDR2 SVGAGI. The CDR3: CASSFPGQLTYNEQFF. The CDR3 DNA reads TGTGCCAGCAGTTTCCCGGGACAGCTTACCTACAATGAGCAGTTCTTC.

The J gene is TRBJ2-6, the V gene TRBV5-4; D is undetermined. V was shortened by 0 bases and J by 0 bases, with 7 bases between the two germline ends. CDR1 and CDR2 (germline): SGHNT, YYREEE (reference sequence). The CDR3 covers 16 residues. DNA for the CDR3: TGTGCCAGCAGCTTGGGGGCCCCCTCTGGGGCCAACGTCCTGACTTTC. Protein: CASSLGAPSGANVLTF.